These 8 T cell receptor beta chains share one sample of origin, sequenced in a study of T cells in Graves' hyperthyroidism and ophthalmopathy. Amplification of TCR beta CDR3 regions was performed using RNA transcripts as template. The TCR CDR3 was amplified in a first-round RT-PCR using the HTBI primer set. One entry per CDR3 protein results from TCRdb running MiXCR on the multiplex PCR reads. Here the sample spans 93,000 or so distinct CDR3 sequences, over 45% being singletons. Sequencing input: blood. Source of these receptors: a man aged 35 to 55 with Graves' hyperthyroidism.

The V call is TRBV24-1, the J call TRBJ1-5; 9 bases are a match to TRBD1. Unmatched junction bases numbered 5, after V lost 5 bases and J lost 4 bases. Germline CDR1 and CDR2: KGHDR and SFDVKD. The CDR3 runs to 15 residues. CDR3 residues: CATSASGTGNQPQHF. The CDR3, as DNA: TGTGCCACCAGTGCATCCGGGACAGGGAATCAGCCCCAGCATTTT.

At least ten counts were recorded for this clonotype. The chain uses TRBV6-5 and TRBJ2-2; 8 bases fit TRBD1. The V segment lost 5 bases and the J segment 6 bases; nucleotides outside the gene matches: 2. The germline V gene encodes CDR1 MNHEY and CDR2 SVGAGI. CDR3 size: 13 residues. CDR3 nucleotide sequence: TGTGCCAGCAGTAAACAGGGGGCCGGGGAGCTGTTTTTT. It specifies CASSKQGAGELFF.

This clonotype has a count of ten or more. The chain recombines TRBV9 with TRBJ2-1; the D is unclear. The CDR3 extends over 14 amino acids. Germline loops: CDR1 SGDLS, CDR2 YYNGEE. V was shortened by 4 bases and J by 9 bases, with 17 bases between the two germline ends. The CDR3 sequence: CASSPQLSLGEQFF. CDR3 in DNA: TGTGCCAGCAGCCCACAGCTCTCCCTGGGTGAGCAGTTCTTC.

This clonotype has ten or more counts. This chain joins TRBV14 and TRBJ1-3, with D uncertain. The CDR3 is made up of 14 amino acids. Germline CDR1 is SGHDN and CDR2 is FVKESK. Trimming cost V 4 bases and J 0 bases, with 7 bases left between them. CDR3 sequence: CASSRVLSGNTIYF. As DNA, the CDR3 is TGTGCCAGCAGCCGCGTGCTCTCTGGAAACACCATATATTTT.

Details on this clonotype: Germline and junction disagree at one end, which may indicate a read error. The chain has TRBV29-1 and TRBJ1-6; D ambiguous. Germline lookup yields CDR1 SQVTM and CDR2 ANQGSEA. The CDR3 consists of 14 residues. CDR3 in DNA: TGCAGCGTGCCGCGCTGGCCCTACAATTCACCCCTCCACTTT. It yields the protein CSVPRWPYNSPLHF.

CDR3 region: CASSFDRWQPSQHF. The CDR3 DNA is TGTGCCAGCAGCTTCGACAGGTGGCAACCGTCCCAGCATTTT. The V gene is TRBV7-8, the J gene TRBJ1-5, with D possibly matching TRBD1 (6 bases). Trimming removed 3 bases at V and 11 bases at J, with 17 bases between. The CDR3 extends over 14 amino acids. Germline CDR1 reads SGHVS; CDR2 reads FQNEAQ. Looking up the rest from reference TRBV7-8 and TRBJ1-5 gives the full variable domain: GAGVSQSPRYKVAKRGQDVALRCDPISGHVSLFWYQQALGQGPEFLTYFQNEAQLDKSGLPSDRFFAERPEGSVSTLKIQRTQQEDSAVYLCASSFDRWQPSQHFGDGTRLSIL.

This clonotype was found many times. The chain combines TRBV14 with TRBJ2-2; the D is unclear. Germline V gene lookup returns CDR1 SGHDN and CDR2 FVKESK. The CDR3 sequence is 14 residues long. V was trimmed by 3 bases and J by 3 bases, leaving 8 bases between them. The CDR3 sequence: CASSQAVHTGELFF. CDR3 DNA sequence: TGTGCCAGCAGCCAGGCCGTTCACACCGGGGAGCTGTTTTTT.

This clonotype occurred a few times. The chain combines TRBV9 with TRBJ2-7, with 9 positions matching TRBD2. V shed 4 bases, J shed 2 bases, and the junction held 7 bases outside the gene matches. The germline CDR1 and CDR2 sequences are SGDLS and YYNGEE. The length of the CDR3 is 15 residues. CDR3 sequence: CASSQAGTSTYEQYF. CDR3 DNA sequence: TGTGCCAGCAGCCAAGCCGGGACTAGCACCTACGAGCAGTACTTC.